The 10 T cell receptor beta chains presented below share a single source sample, sequenced in a study of spatial heterogeneity in lung cancer. Findings and limits, study-wide: It was found that expanded intratumoral alpha and beta TCR counts tracked tumor mutation counts.

TCRdb fed the 5' RACE reads into MiXCR, producing one record per CDR3 protein. The sample lists around 100,000 distinct CDR3 sequences; 4.4% were seen once. Time point of the sample: sample taken at primary tumor resection. These receptors' targets are unknown. Sequences were derived from lung tumor tissue, sampled at surgery. These receptors were obtained from a male donor with early-stage non-small cell lung cancer.

This clonotype was seen more than once but under ten times. The chain links TRBV7-9 to TRBJ2-7; weak D call: TRBD2 (6 bases). There are 15 residues in the CDR3. Per germline, CDR1 SEHNR and CDR2 FQNEAQ (reference sequence). V lost 1 base and J lost 2, with 12 bases in between. The CDR3, as DNA: TGTGCCAGCAGCTTAGTGCTGGCGGGGACCTACGAGCAGTACTTC. Its protein product is CASSLVLAGTYEQYF.

This clonotype was counted ten times or more. The J gene is TRBJ2-3, the V gene TRBV5-1; D ambiguous. Germline V lookup: CDR1 SGHRS, CDR2 YFSETQ. The CDR3 consists of 14 residues. V gave up 1 base and J gave up 1 base, with 7 bases separating them. This CDR3 is CASSLWSGTDTQYF. DNA of the CDR3: TGCGCCAGCAGCTTGTGGAGCGGCACAGATACGCAGTATTTT.

The rearrangement joins TRBV28 to TRBJ1-5; D uncertain. The V gene's germline CDR1 is MDHEN and CDR2 SYDVKM. V lost 4 bases, J lost 7 bases, and 14 bases lay in between. The CDR3 extends over 14 amino acids. CDR3 residues: CASSSRALRQPQHF. CDR3 coding DNA: TGTGCCAGCAGTTCCCGGGCCCTTCGGCAGCCCCAGCATTTT.

This clonotype was recorded at least ten times. The V and J genes are TRBV4-2 and TRBJ2-1, with 11 bases lining up with TRBD2. The V gene end was trimmed by 4 bases and the J gene end by 3 bases; junction bases not matched to a gene: 2. The CDR3 runs to 15 residues. From germline, CDR1 is LGHNA and CDR2 YNFKEQ. This chain's CDR3 is CASSLLAGDYNEQFF. The DNA for the CDR3 is TGTGCCAGCAGCCTACTAGCGGGAGACTACAATGAGCAGTTCTTC.

There are many counts of this clonotype. V gene TRBV14 combines with J gene TRBJ1-2, with D possibly matching TRBD1 (5 bases). V was pared by 1 base and J by 4 bases, with 7 bases between. CDR1 and CDR2 (germline): SGHDN, FVKESK. The CDR3 extends over 13 amino acids. As DNA, the CDR3 is TGTGCCAGCAGCCAAGGAGGGGCCTATGGCTACACCTTC. Translated: CASSQGGAYGYTF.

This clonotype was detected ten times or more. J is TRBJ2-5 and V is TRBV6-6; 8 nucleotides agree with TRBD2. The CDR3 is 15 amino acids. The V gene end was trimmed by 0 bases and the J gene end by 2 bases; junction bases not matched to a gene: 2. Germline values: CDR1 MNHNY, CDR2 SVGAGI (reference sequence). In nucleotides, the CDR3 is TGTGCCAGCAGTTACTCCACTAGCGGACAAGAGACCCAGTACTTC. Encoded protein: CASSYSTSGQETQYF.

This clonotype was recorded many times. V gene TRBV29-1 combines with J gene TRBJ1-2, with D perhaps TRBD1 (5 bases). Per the germline V gene, CDR1 is SQVTM and CDR2 is ANQGSEA. This CDR3 is 12 amino acids long. V was clipped by 2 bases and J by 2 bases, with 6 bases between them. In nucleotides, the CDR3 is TGCAGCGTTGAAAGGGGAAACTATGGCTACACCTTC. It codes for CSVERGNYGYTF.

In this sample, this clonotype turned up many times. Here the CDR3 DNA reads TGTGCCAGCAGCTTAGCGCCCGGGACTAGCATTTTTCCCAATGAGCAGTTCTTC. Protein: CASSLAPGTSIFPNEQFF. V and J are TRBV7-9 and TRBJ2-1; 9 bases map to TRBD2. V was clipped by 0 bases and J by 6 bases; unmatched bases: 12. The CDR3 spans 18 residues. Germline V gene lookup returns CDR1 SEHNR and CDR2 FQNEAQ (reference sequence).

The gene calls are TRBV28 and TRBJ1-5; TRBD1 matches at 7 bases. The V and J ends lost 2 bases and 7 bases, in that order; junction bases with no gene match: 8. The CDR3 spans 15 residues. Germline lookup yields CDR1 MDHEN and CDR2 SYDVKM. CDR3 nucleotide sequence: TGTGCCAGCAGTTTAACTAGACAGGGCCGGCAGCCCCAGCATTTT. This translates into CASSLTRQGRQPQHF.

This clonotype has at least ten counts. V is TRBV6-5 and J is TRBJ2-7, with a weak D call TRBD1 (6 bases). V lost 2 bases, J lost 5 bases, and 10 bases lay in between. Germline V gene sequence: CDR1 MNHEY, CDR2 SVGAGI. This CDR3 has 13 amino acids. The CDR3, as DNA: TGTGCCAGCAGTTACGGGCAGGGGAACGAGCAGTACTTC. It yields the protein CASSYGQGNEQYF.